One sample yielded the 19 T cell receptor beta chains listed below, sequenced in a study of blood T cell repertoires in COVID-19. TCRdb keeps only in-frame clones here, not all; method: immunoSEQ multiplex PCR. The sample lists hundreds of thousands of clones; about 88% were seen once. The sequencing sample was made of PBMCs or T cells enriched from blood (not recorded which). The receptors originated from a woman aged 40 to 50 who had recovered from COVID-19.

V and J are TRBV11-3 and TRBJ1-2; a weak D match, TRBD1 (5 bases). Germline lookup yields CDR1 SGHNT and CDR2 YENEEA. Trimming shortened V by 5 bases and J by 5 bases, and 9 bases separated the two germline ends. The CDR3 runs to 12 residues. CDR3 coding DNA: TGTGCCAGCAGCCGAACAGGTTATGGCTACACCTTC. Translating it yields CASSRTGYGYTF. Full variable domain (rest looked up from reference TRBV11-3 and TRBJ1-2): EAGVVQSPRYKIIEKKQPVAFWCNPISGHNTLYWYLQNLGQGPELLIRYENEEAVDDSQLPKDRFSAERLKGVDSTLKIQPAELGDSAVYLCASSRTGYGYTFGSGTRLTVV.

The gene calls are TRBV15 and TRBJ2-5; TRBD2 is a possible D gene (5 bases). The CDR3 contains 15 residues. The germline V gene encodes CDR1 LNHNV and CDR2 YYDKDF (reference sequence). Trimming cost V 0 bases and J 0 bases, with 8 bases left between them. The CDR3 here is CATSRDRGYQETQYF. DNA for the CDR3: TGTGCCACCAGCAGAGATAGAGGGTACCAAGAGACCCAGTACTTC.

The rearrangement links TRBV11-2 to TRBJ2-3; TRBD1 matches at 7 bases. This CDR3 region has 13 residues. Germline CDR1 SGHAT, CDR2 FQNNGV. CDR3 nucleotides: TGTGTGGAAGCAGGGGGAGGCACAGATACGCAGTATTTT. Translated, it gives CVEAGGGTDTQYF.

The chain joins TRBV6-2 or TRBV6-3 to TRBJ2-1; 12 bases align to TRBD2. Germline CDR1 MNHEY, CDR2 SVGEGT. CDR3 length: 15 amino acids. V dropped 0 bases and J dropped 6; count of bases not matched to a gene: 0. The DNA of the CDR3 is TGTGCCAGCAGTTACTCGGGACTAGCGGGCAATGAGCAGTTCTTC. The encoded protein is CASSYSGLAGNEQFF.

This clone was observed a handful of times. J is TRBJ2-1 and V is TRBV7-6; 9 bases match TRBD1. The germline V gene has CDR1 SGHVS and CDR2 FNYEAQ. This CDR3 has 16 residues. The V gene end was trimmed by 0 bases and the J gene end by 9 bases; junction bases not matched to a gene: 9. The CDR3 DNA reads TGTGCCAGCAGCTTAGCACCGGGACAGGGCAATGTTGAGCAGTTCTTC. It codes for CASSLAPGQGNVEQFF. The variable domain in full, completed from reference TRBV7-6 and TRBJ2-1, reads GAGVSQSPRYKVTKRGQDVALRCDPISGHVSLYWYRQALGQGPEFLTYFNYEAQQDKSGLPNDRFSAERPEGSISTLTIQRTEQRDSAMYRCASSLAPGQGNVEQFFGPGTRLTVL.

This clone showed up just once. This chain links TRBV30 with TRBJ1-5; possible D gene TRBD1, 6 bases. V lost 0 bases, J lost 3 bases, and 9 bases lay in between. The germline V gene has CDR1 GTSNPN and CDR2 SVGIG (reference sequence). This CDR3 spans 14 amino acids. CDR3 protein: CAWSVPGVNQPQHF. Here the CDR3 DNA reads TGTGCCTGGAGTGTACCAGGGGTCAATCAGCCCCAGCATTTT.

The chain recombines TRBV15 with TRBJ1-5; 8 bases are shared with TRBD1. V shed 0 bases, J shed 6 bases, and the junction held 4 bases outside the gene matches. Germline CDR1 and CDR2: LNHNV and YYDKDF (reference sequence). The CDR3 spans 15 residues. The CDR3 DNA sequence: TGTGCCACCAGCAGAGACAGGGGGCCGTCTCAGCCCCAGCATTTT. This translates into CATSRDRGPSQPQHF.

The rearrangement uses TRBV3-1 (or the pseudogene TRBV3-2) and TRBJ2-7; D unresolved. V lost 2 bases to trimming and J lost 2 bases, with 7 bases between them. The CDR3 extends over 13 amino acids. In germline, CDR1 is LGHDT, CDR2 YNNKEL (reference sequence). CDR3: CASSQYSTYEQYF. The CDR3 DNA sequence: TGTGCCAGCAGCCAATACAGCACCTACGAGCAGTACTTC.

The V call is TRBV27, the J call TRBJ1-1; D unresolved. V was cut by 4 bases and J by 3 bases, with 9 bases left in between. The CDR3 has 13 amino acids. CDR1 is MNHEY and CDR2 is SMNVEV in the germline V gene (reference sequence). CDR3 bases: TGTGCCAGCAGTTACGACGGAGACACTGAAGCTTTCTTT. Its translation: CASSYDGDTEAFF.

The rearrangement links TRBV7-3 to TRBJ1-1; 9 nucleotides agree with TRBD1. The length of the CDR3 is 15 residues. From germline, CDR1 is SGHTA and CDR2 FQGTGA. The trim removed 4 bases at V and 0 bases at J, leaving 3 bases unmatched. As DNA, the CDR3 is TGTGCCAGCAGCTCGGGACAGGGACTGAACACTGAAGCTTTCTTT. It is translated as CASSSGQGLNTEAFF.

J is TRBJ2-5 and V is TRBV15, with D unclear. V was clipped by 0 bases and J by 5 bases, with 10 bases between them. There are 14 residues in the CDR3. Germline assignment: CDR1 LNHNV and CDR2 YYDKDF (reference sequence). The CDR3 DNA reads TGTGCCACCAGCAGAGACTCAGGCCGGGAGACCCAGTACTTC. Translated: CATSRDSGRETQYF.

The chain links TRBV7-9 to TRBJ1-3; D remains ambiguous. The CDR3 spans 13 residues. V dropped 3 bases and J dropped 1 base, with 4 bases sitting between them. Germline assignment: CDR1 SEHNR and CDR2 FQNEAQ (reference sequence). CDR3 in amino acids: CASSLESGNTIYF. The CDR3 nucleotides read TGTGCCAGCAGCTTGGAGTCTGGAAACACCATATATTTT.

The chain links TRBV5-4 to TRBJ1-4, with a weak D call TRBD1 (5 bases). The germline V gene has CDR1 SGHNT and CDR2 YYREEE (reference sequence). The ends were cut back, 2 bases at V and 7 bases at J, with 15 bases in the middle. The CDR3 sequence is 15 residues long. CDR3 DNA sequence: TGTGCCAGCAGCTTAGGCGGCAGGGCAAGTGAAAAACTGTTTTTT. It encodes CASSLGGRASEKLFF.

The CDR3 region has the DNA TGTGCCAGCAGTAGCGGGAGTAACTACGAGCAGTACTTC. Its translation is CASSSGSNYEQYF. The chain joins TRBV27 to TRBJ2-7; 8 bases fit TRBD2. CDR1 is MNHEY, CDR2 SMNVEV, per germline (reference sequence). Trimming at V came to 5 bases and at J to 3 bases, leaving 3 bases not matched to a gene. This CDR3 spans 13 amino acids.

The V and J genes are TRBV27 and TRBJ2-7; 7 nucleotides match TRBD1. The ends lost 9 bases at V and 0 bases at J; junction bases unmatched: 8. Germline V CDR1 and CDR2: MNHEY, SMNVEV (reference sequence). CDR3 size: 14 residues. CDR3 amino acids: CASCRTGFSYEQYF. CDR3 coding DNA: TGTGCCAGTTGCCGGACAGGCTTCTCCTACGAGCAGTACTTC.

This rearrangement joins TRBV11-2 to TRBJ2-3; 11 bases fit TRBD1. The CDR3 has 15 residues. The V and J ends lost 6 bases and 1 base, in that order; junction bases with no gene match: 3. CDR1 and CDR2 from the germline V gene are SGHAT and FQNNGV. The CDR3 here is CASRRTGGGTDTQYF. The CDR3, as DNA: TGTGCCAGCAGGCGGACAGGGGGCGGCACAGATACGCAGTATTTT.

V and J are TRBV6-1 and TRBJ1-4, with TRBD1 as a possible D gene (6 bases). Germline CDR1 reads MNHNS; CDR2 reads SASEGT. CDR3 size: 15 residues. The V gene lost 3 bases and the J gene lost 8 bases, with 16 bases spanning the gap. CDR3 coding DNA: TGTGCCAGCAGTGAGGATTGGGGGCCCAGGGAAAAACTGTTTTTT. Encoded protein: CASSEDWGPREKLFF.

This clone was seen just once. The J gene is TRBJ1-2, the V gene TRBV3-1 (or the pseudogene TRBV3-2), with TRBD1 as a possible D gene (5 bases). V was clipped by 1 base and J by 7 bases, with 13 bases between them. The CDR3 covers 14 residues. From germline, CDR1 is LGHDT and CDR2 YNNKEL (reference sequence). The CDR3: CASSQGEGWSGYTF. In nucleotides, the CDR3 is TGTGCCAGCAGCCAAGGGGAGGGGTGGAGTGGCTACACCTTC.

The V call is TRBV27, the J call TRBJ2-7; perhaps TRBD1 as D (5 bases). Germline CDR1 is MNHEY and CDR2 is SMNVEV (reference sequence). The CDR3 is 11 residues long. Trimming took off 3 bases at V and 9 bases at J, with 9 bases between the two ends. Here the CDR3 DNA reads TGTGCCAGCAGTTTTGGACACCTGCAGTACTTC. It specifies CASSFGHLQYF.